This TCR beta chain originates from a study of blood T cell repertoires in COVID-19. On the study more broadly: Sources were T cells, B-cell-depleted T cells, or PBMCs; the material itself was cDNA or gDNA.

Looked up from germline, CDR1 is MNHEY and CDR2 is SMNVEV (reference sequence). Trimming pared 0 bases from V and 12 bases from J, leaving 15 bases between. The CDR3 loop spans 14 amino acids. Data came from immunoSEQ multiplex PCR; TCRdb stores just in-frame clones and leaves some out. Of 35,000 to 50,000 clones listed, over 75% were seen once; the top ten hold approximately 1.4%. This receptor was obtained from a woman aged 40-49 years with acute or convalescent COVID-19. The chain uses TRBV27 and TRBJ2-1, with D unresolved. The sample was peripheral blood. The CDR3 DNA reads TGTGCCAGCAGTTTATCCCAAAGTCGCTCCGGGCAGTTCTTC. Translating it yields CASSLSQSRSGQFF.